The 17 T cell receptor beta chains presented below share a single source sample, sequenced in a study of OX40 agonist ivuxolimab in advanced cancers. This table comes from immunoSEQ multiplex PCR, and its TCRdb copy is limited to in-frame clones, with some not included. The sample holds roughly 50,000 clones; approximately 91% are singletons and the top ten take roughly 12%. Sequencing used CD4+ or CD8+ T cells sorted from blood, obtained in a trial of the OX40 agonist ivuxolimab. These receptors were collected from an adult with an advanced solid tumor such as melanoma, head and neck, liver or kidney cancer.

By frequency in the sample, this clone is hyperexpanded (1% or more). CDR3 in DNA: TGTGCCAGCAGTGAAAAGGGACAGCTCCCCTACGAGCAGTACTTC. This encodes CASSEKGQLPYEQYF. This chain uses TRBV6-1 with TRBJ2-7; 7 positions match TRBD1. This CDR3 is 15 amino acids long. V was pared by 2 bases and J by 2 bases, with 6 bases of the junction left unmatched. The germline V gene encodes CDR1 MNHNS and CDR2 SASEGT.

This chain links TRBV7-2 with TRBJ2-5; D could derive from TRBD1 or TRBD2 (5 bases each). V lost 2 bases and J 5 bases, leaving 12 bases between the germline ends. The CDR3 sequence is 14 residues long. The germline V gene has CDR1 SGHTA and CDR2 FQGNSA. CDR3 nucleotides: TGTGCCAGCAGCTTACAGGTCGGGGCTGAGACCCAGTACTTC. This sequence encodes CASSLQVGAETQYF.

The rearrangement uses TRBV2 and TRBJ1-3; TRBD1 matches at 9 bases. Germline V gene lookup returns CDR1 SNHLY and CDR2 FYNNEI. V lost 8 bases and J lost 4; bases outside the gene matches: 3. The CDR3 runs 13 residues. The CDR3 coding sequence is TGTGCCAGCGGGGGGACAGGGGGAAACACCATATATTTT. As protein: CASGGTGGNTIYF.

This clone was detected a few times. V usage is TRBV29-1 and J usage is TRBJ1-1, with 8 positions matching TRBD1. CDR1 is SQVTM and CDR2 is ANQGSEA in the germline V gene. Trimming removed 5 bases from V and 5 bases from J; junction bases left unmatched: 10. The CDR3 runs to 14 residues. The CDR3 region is CSVQFGQGWTEAFF. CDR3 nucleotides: TGCAGCGTTCAATTCGGACAGGGTTGGACTGAAGCTTTCTTT.

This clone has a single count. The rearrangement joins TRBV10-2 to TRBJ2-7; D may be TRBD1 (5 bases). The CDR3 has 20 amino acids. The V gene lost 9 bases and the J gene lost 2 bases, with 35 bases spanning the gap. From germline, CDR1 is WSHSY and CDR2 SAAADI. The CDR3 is CARDTLTLPTRIQTAYEQYF. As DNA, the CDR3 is TGCGCCAGAGACACCCTAACACTACCGACCAGAATACAGACAGCCTACGAGCAGTACTTC.

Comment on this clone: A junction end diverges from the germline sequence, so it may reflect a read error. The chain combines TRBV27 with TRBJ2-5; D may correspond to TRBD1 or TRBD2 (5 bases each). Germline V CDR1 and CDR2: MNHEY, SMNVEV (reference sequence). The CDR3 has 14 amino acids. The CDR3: CASGLGTIQETQYF. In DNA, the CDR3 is TGTGCCAGCGGTTTAGGGACGATCCAAGAGACCCAGTACTTC.

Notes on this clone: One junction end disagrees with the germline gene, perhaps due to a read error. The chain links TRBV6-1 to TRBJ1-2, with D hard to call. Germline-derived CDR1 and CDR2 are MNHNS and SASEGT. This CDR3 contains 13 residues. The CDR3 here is CASREDNWDGYTF. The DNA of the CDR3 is TGTGCCAGCAGGGAAGACAACTGGGATGGCTACACCTTC.

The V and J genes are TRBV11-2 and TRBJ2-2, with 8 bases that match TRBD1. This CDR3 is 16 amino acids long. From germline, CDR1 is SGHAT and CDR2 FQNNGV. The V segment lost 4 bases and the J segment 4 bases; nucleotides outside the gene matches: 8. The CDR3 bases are TGTGCCAGCAGCTCTCCCTGGACAGGGCCCACCGGGGAGCTGTTTTTT. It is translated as CASSSPWTGPTGELFF.

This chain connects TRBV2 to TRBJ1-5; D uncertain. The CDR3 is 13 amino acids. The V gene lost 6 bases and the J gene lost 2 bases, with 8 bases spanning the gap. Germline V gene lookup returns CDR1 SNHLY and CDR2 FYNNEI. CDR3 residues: CASRGWGNQPQHF. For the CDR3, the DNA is TGTGCCAGCAGGGGCTGGGGCAATCAGCCCCAGCATTTT.

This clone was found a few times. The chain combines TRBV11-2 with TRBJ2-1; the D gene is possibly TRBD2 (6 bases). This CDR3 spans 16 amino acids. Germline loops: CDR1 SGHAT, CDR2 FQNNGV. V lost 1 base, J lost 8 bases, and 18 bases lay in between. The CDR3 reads CASSLGANRGTDEQFF. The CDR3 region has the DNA TGTGCCAGCAGCTTAGGGGCAAACCGGGGGACTGATGAGCAGTTCTTC.

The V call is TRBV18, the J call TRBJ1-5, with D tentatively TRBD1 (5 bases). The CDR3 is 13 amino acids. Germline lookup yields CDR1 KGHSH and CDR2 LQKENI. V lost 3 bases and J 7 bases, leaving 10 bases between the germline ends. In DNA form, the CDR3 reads TGTGCCAGCTCACCTTCGAGGGGCCAGCCCCAGCATTTT. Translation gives CASSPSRGQPQHF.

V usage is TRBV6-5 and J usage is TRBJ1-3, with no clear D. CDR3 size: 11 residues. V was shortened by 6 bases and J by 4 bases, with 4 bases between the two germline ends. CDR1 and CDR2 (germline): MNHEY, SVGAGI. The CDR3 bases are TGTGCCAGCAGCAGGGGAAACACCATATATTTT. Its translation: CASSRGNTIYF.

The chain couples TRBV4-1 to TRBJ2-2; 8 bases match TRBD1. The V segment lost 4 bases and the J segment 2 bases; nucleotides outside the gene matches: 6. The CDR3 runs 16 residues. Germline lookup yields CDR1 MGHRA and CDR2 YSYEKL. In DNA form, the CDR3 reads TGCGCCAGCAGCCCCTACGGACAGGGAAACACCGGGGAGCTGTTTTTT. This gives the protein CASSPYGQGNTGELFF.

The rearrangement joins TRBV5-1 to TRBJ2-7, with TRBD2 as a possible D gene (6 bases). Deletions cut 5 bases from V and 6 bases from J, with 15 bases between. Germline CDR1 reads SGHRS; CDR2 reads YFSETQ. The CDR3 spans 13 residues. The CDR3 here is CASSPGSGGEQYF. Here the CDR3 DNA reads TGCGCCAGCAGTCCCGGGAGCGGCGGCGAGCAGTACTTC.

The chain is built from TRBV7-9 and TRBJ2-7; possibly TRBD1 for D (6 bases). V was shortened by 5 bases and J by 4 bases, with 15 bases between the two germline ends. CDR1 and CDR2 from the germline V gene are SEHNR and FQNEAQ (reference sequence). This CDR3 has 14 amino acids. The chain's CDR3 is CASSARDTPYEQYF. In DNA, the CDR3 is TGTGCCAGCAGCGCCCGGGACACCCCTTACGAGCAGTACTTC. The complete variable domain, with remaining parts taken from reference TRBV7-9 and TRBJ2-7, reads DTGVSQNPRHKITKRGQNVTFRCDPISEHNRLYWYRQTLGQGPEFLTYFQNEAQLEKSRLLSDRFSAERPKGSFSTLEIQRTEQGDSAMYLCASSARDTPYEQYFGPGTRLTVT.

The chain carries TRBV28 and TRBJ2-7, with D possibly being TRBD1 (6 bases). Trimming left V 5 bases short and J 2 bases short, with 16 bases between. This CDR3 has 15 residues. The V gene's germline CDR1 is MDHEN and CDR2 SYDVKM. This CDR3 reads CASSTPGVAPYEQYF. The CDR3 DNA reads TGTGCCAGCAGTACTCCAGGGGTAGCGCCCTACGAGCAGTACTTC.

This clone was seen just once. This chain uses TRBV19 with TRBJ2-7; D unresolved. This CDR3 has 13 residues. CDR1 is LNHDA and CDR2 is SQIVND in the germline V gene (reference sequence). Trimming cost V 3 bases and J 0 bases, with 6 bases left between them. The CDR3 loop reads CASSMGFSYEQYF. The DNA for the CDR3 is TGTGCCAGTAGTATGGGATTCTCCTACGAGCAGTACTTC.